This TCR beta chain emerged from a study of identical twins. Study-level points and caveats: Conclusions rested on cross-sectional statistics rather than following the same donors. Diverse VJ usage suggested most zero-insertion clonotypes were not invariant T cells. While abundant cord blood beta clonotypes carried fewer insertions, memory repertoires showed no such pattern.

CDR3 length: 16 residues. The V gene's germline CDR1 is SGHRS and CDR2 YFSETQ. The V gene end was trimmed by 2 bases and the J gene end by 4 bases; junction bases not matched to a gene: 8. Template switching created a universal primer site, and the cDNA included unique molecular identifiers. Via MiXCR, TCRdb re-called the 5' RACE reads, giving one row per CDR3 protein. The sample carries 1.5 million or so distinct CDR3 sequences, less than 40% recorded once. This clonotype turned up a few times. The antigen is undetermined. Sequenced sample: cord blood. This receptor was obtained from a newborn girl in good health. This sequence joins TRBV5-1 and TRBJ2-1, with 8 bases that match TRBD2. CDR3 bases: TGCGCCAGCAGCTTCAGCGGGGGTCGGAGTTACAATGAGCAGTTCTTC. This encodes CASSFSGGRSYNEQFF.